This T cell receptor beta chain was found in a study of graft-versus-host responses after intestinal transplantation. The table lists this clone with a count of one. Its antigen is still unknown. Using immunoSEQ multiplex PCR, the repertoire was profiled, and TCRdb retains in-frame clones only, with some absent. The sample consists of some 110,000 clones, roughly 92% of them appearing once. General observations from the study: Allografts carried high graft-versus-host to host-versus-graft clonal ratios in patients having graft-donor T cell macrochimerism.

The V gene's germline CDR1 is MNHNY and CDR2 SVGAGI (reference sequence). With 0 bases removed from V and 10 bases from J, the gap between germline ends came to 9 bases. The CDR3 is made up of 13 amino acids. This clonotype was sampled from a human donor who was the organ donor for an intestinal transplant. The material was unstimulated CD4+ T cells sorted from spleen or lymph node cells, obtained before transplant. This sequence joins TRBV6-6 and TRBJ1-4; D call uncertain. The CDR3 region has the DNA TGTGCCAGCAGTTACTCGAGTAGTGGAAAACTGTTTTTT. Translating it yields CASSYSSSGKLFF.